The clone carrying this T cell receptor beta chain showed up just a few times. Its antigen is as yet unknown. Germline V lookup: CDR1 SNHLY, CDR2 FYNNEI. V lost 3 bases and J lost 0, with 6 bases in between. This CDR3 is 14 amino acids long. The sample is drawn from a study of T cell responses to AZD1222 COVID-19 vaccine. Study observations and caveats: CD4 TCRs covered the whole spike, strongest at regions 160-218 and 743-854. In the spike-specific TCR repertoire, nearly half reportedly target unmutated variant regions.

Sequencing used immunoSEQ multiplex PCR; TCRdb keeps in-frame clones, though not all of them. The data show some 130,000 clones, with 84% seen just once and roughly 4.3% held by the top ten. Specimen: peripheral blood, collected on day 0 of AZD1222 vaccination. The rearrangement uses TRBV2 and TRBJ1-5; D remains ambiguous. The source is an adult in good health. Here the CDR3 reads CASSDRSSNQPQHF. In nucleotides, the CDR3 is TGTGCCAGCAGTGACAGGAGTAGCAATCAGCCCCAGCATTTT. The full variable domain, with the rest looked up from reference TRBV2 and TRBJ1-5, is EPEVTQTPSHQVTQMGQEVILRCVPISNHLYFYWYRQILGQKVEFLVSFYNNEISEKSEIFDDQFSVERPDGSNFTLKIRSTKLEDSAMYFCASSDRSSNQPQHFGDGTRLSIL.